This T cell receptor (beta chain) was retrieved from a study of beta chain features in type 1 diabetes. Study overall: All samples together contributed 85 million to 120 million sorted cells for examination.

In its sample, this clone was seen a few times. Its antigen is currently unknown. A junction boundary mismatches the germline segment, possibly from a read error. The study, taken as a whole, reports: TCRB CDR3s from Type 1 diabetes patients were moderately but significantly shorter in all four CD4+ subsets. VDJ junctions from type 1 diabetes patients carried fewer insertions and larger deletions.

Germline CDR1 MNHEY, CDR2 SMNVEV (reference sequence). The CDR3 extends over 16 amino acids. Expressed TCRB transcripts were sequenced because the entire RNA isolate underwent reverse transcription. Data came from immunoSEQ multiplex PCR; TCRdb stores just in-frame clones and leaves some out. The sample consists of 250,000 to 300,000 clones, 8% of them appearing once. The chain recombines TRBV27 with TRBJ2-7; D possibly corresponds to TRBD1 (5 bases). The source material was central memory CD4+ T cells from blood. The sequence came from a woman under 30 in good health. The CDR3 is CASSFAGLKPAYGQYF. The CDR3 nucleotides read TGTGCCAGCAGTTTCGCAGGGCTCAAACCCGCTTACGGGCAGTACTTC.